This T cell receptor (beta chain) was recovered during a study of spatial heterogeneity in lung cancer. The time point: sample taken at primary tumor resection. Material for sequencing was whole RNA from tumor, nontumor lung or frozen PBMC, left unsorted. This clonotype was recorded a few times. Using its own MiXCR run on the 5' RACE reads, TCRdb lists one record per CDR3 protein. In the table there are tens of thousands of distinct CDR3 sequences, 3% to 4% of which are singletons. This CDR3 region has 17 residues. The V end was cut by 1 base, the J end by 0 bases, with 15 bases between. The germline V gene has CDR1 WSHSY and CDR2 SAAADI.

This receptor was taken from a female donor with early-stage non-small cell lung cancer. The chain recombines TRBV10-2 with TRBJ1-2, with D hard to call. Sample: PBMCs, taken at surgery. The DNA of the CDR3 is TGCGCCAGCAGTGAGTTGGATGGCCCGGGAGCTAACTATGGCTACACCTTC. Encoded protein: CASSELDGPGANYGYTF.